This T cell receptor (beta chain) stems from a study of response to subunit inactivated influenza vaccine. General study points: It was the authors' suggestion that each seasonal influenza vaccination recruits few new T cells.

Germline V lookup: CDR1 DFQATT, CDR2 SNEGSKA (reference sequence). With 0 bases removed from V and 5 bases from J, the gap between germline ends came to 7 bases. The CDR3 is 13 amino acids. Via MiXCR, TCRdb re-called the RT-PCR reads, giving one row per CDR3 protein. In the table there are approximately 290,000 distinct CDR3 sequences, about 20% of which are singletons. On this clonotype: Its antigen remains unidentified.

The input for sequencing was PBMCs from blood, taken roughly 20 months after vaccination. V is TRBV20-1 and J is TRBJ2-2; D gene ambiguous. This clonotype was obtained from a man between 50 and 69 years old who received an inactivated influenza vaccine. This chain's CDR3 is CSARDVPTGELFF. The CDR3 nucleotides read TGCAGTGCTAGAGATGTCCCAACCGGGGAGCTGTTTTTT.